Listed here are 27 T cell receptor beta chains from one sample, sequenced in a study of OX40 agonist ivuxolimab in advanced cancers. Sequenced by immunoSEQ multiplex PCR; TCRdb stores in-frame clones only, minus some. There are roughly 59,000 clones in the sample; about 81% occur only once, and roughly 0.99% lies in the top ten. This material consisted of CD4+ or CD8+ T cells sorted from blood, taken in a trial of the OX40 agonist ivuxolimab. Every receptor here comes from an adult with an advanced solid tumor such as melanoma, head and neck, liver or kidney cancer.

The chain is built from TRBV10-3 and TRBJ2-5; 13 bases map to TRBD2. This CDR3 region has 16 residues. Trimming cost V 0 bases and J 6 bases; bases outside gene matches: 4. CDR1 is ENHRY, CDR2 SYGVKD, per germline. The CDR3 region is CAISESPGLAGQTQYF. The CDR3 nucleotides are TGTGCCATCAGTGAGTCGCCGGGACTAGCGGGGCAGACCCAGTACTTC.

The gene calls are TRBV10-3 and TRBJ2-1; D is tentatively TRBD1 or TRBD2 (5 bases each). V was cut by 0 bases and J by 3 bases, with 12 bases left in between. CDR3 length: 16 residues. The V gene's germline CDR1 is ENHRY and CDR2 SYGVKD. CDR3: CAISESTGDHYNEQFF. In nucleotides, the CDR3 is TGTGCCATCAGTGAGTCGACTGGGGACCACTACAATGAGCAGTTCTTC.

In its sample, this clone was seen a few times. The chain is built from TRBV11-2 and TRBJ2-7; no reliable D call. CDR1 and CDR2 from the germline V gene are SGHAT and FQNNGV. V was shortened by 1 base and J by 0 bases, with 4 bases between the two germline ends. The CDR3 has 13 amino acids. The CDR3 reads CASSLVASYEQYF. CDR3 coding DNA: TGTGCCAGCAGCTTAGTGGCCTCCTACGAGCAGTACTTC.

This clone was observed once. This chain connects TRBV19 to TRBJ1-2, with D possibly TRBD1 on 5 matching bases. The germline V gene has CDR1 LNHDA and CDR2 SQIVND (reference sequence). V lost 3 bases and J 6 bases, leaving 17 bases between the germline ends. The CDR3 covers 15 residues. Written as DNA, the CDR3 is TGTGCCAGTAGTATTCTGAGGGGCGTTCTGGATGGCTACACCTTC. Amino acids: CASSILRGVLDGYTF.

CDR3 nucleotide sequence: TGTGCCACCACTACAGGAAGCACAGATACGCAGTATTTT. This sequence encodes CATTTGSTDTQYF. J is TRBJ2-3 and V is TRBV6-5, with D possibly TRBD1 on 5 matching bases. The CDR3 has 13 amino acids. Germline CDR1 and CDR2: MNHEY and SVGAGI. Trimming stripped 10 bases from V and 0 bases from J, with 11 bases between.

The CDR3 loop reads CASRPKGVSYEQYF. The CDR3 DNA follows: TGTGCAAGTCGCCCTAAGGGGGTCTCCTACGAGCAGTACTTC. The chain carries TRBV12-2 and TRBJ2-7; TRBD1 is the table's D call and was not checked against the DNA. TRBV12-2 is described as a pseudogene. The CDR3 loop spans 14 amino acids.

The rearrangement joins TRBV7-8 to TRBJ2-2; D not resolved. Trimming stripped 1 base from V and 3 bases from J, with 6 bases between. CDR3 length: 14 amino acids. Germline V gene sequence: CDR1 SGHVS, CDR2 FQNEAQ. CDR3 residues: CASSLGSYTGELFF. CDR3 nucleotide sequence: TGTGCCAGCAGCTTAGGGTCTTACACCGGGGAGCTGTTTTTT.

The chain joins TRBV5-1 to TRBJ2-7; perhaps TRBD1 as D (7 bases). Germline V gene data show CDR1 as SGHRS and CDR2 as YFSETQ. V dropped 2 bases and J dropped 5 bases, with 17 bases sitting between them. There are 15 residues in the CDR3. The CDR3 DNA is TGCGCCAGCAGCTTCCGCGGGACAGCTCCGAACGAGCAGTACTTC. It is translated as CASSFRGTAPNEQYF.

The count of this clone is one. The chain carries TRBV23-1 and TRBJ2-7; TRBD1 agrees at 8 bases. TRBV23-1 is an ORF, with its function uncertain. V gave up 4 bases and J gave up 0 bases; unmatched junction bases: 5. This CDR3 is 15 amino acids long. Here the CDR3 reads CASSRADRASYEQYF. CDR3 in DNA: TGCGCCAGCAGTCGCGCGGACAGGGCCTCCTACGAGCAGTACTTC.

CDR3: CASSLELNTEAFF. The CDR3 coding sequence is TGTGCCAGCAGCTTAGAGCTGAACACTGAAGCTTTCTTT. V and J are TRBV11-3 and TRBJ1-1; D uncertain. This CDR3 has 13 residues. Germline V gives CDR1 SGHNT, CDR2 YENEEA. V was trimmed by 0 bases and J by 0 bases, leaving 2 bases between them.

The CDR3 region is CASSQDSWGNEQYF. Written as DNA, the CDR3 is TGCGCCAGCAGCCAAGATAGTTGGGGGAACGAGCAGTACTTC. V gene TRBV4-1 combines with J gene TRBJ2-7; tentatively, D is TRBD1 or TRBD2 (5 bases each). V lost 0 bases and J 5 bases, leaving 11 bases between the germline ends. This CDR3 comprises 14 residues. The germline CDR1 and CDR2 sequences are MGHRA and YSYEKL.

This clone was found a few times. This chain uses TRBV5-6 with TRBJ2-5; 9 positions agree with TRBD1. This CDR3 comprises 16 residues. CDR1 SGHDT and CDR2 YYEEEE come from the germline V gene. Trimming cost V 0 bases and J 1 base; bases outside gene matches: 4. The CDR3 DNA reads as TGTGCCAGCAGCTTGGGGGACAGGGTTTTCCAAGAGACCCAGTACTTC. Residues: CASSLGDRVFQETQYF.

This chain joins TRBV30 and TRBJ2-3; tentative D call: TRBD1 (5 bases). Deletions cut 4 bases from V and 0 bases from J, with 14 bases between. CDR3 length: 15 residues. Germline-derived CDR1 and CDR2 are GTSNPN and SVGIG (reference sequence). The CDR3 DNA follows: TGTGCCTGGAATCAAGGGGATTCGAGCACAGATACGCAGTATTTT. Translation gives CAWNQGDSSTDTQYF. Combining the CDR3 with reference TRBV30 and TRBJ2-3 gives the whole variable domain SQTIHQWPATLVQPVGSPLSLECTVEGTSNPNLYWYRQAAGRGLQLLFYSVGIGQISSEVPQNLSASRPQDRQFILSSKKLLLSDSGFYLCAWNQGDSSTDTQYFGPGTRLTVL.

This clone was seen repeatedly, ten times or more. V and J are TRBV19 and TRBJ1-3; D uncertain. The CDR3 contains 16 residues. CDR1 LNHDA and CDR2 SQIVND come from the germline V gene (reference sequence). V shed 5 bases and J shed 0 bases, with 14 bases lying between them. The CDR3 loop reads CASSLNSAGSGNTIYF. The DNA of the CDR3 is TGTGCCAGTAGTTTAAACTCGGCCGGCTCTGGAAACACCATATATTTT.

The J gene is TRBJ1-1, the V gene TRBV15; no definite D call. Germline CDR1 is LNHNV and CDR2 is YYDKDF (reference sequence). The CDR3 covers 15 residues. V lost 0 bases, J lost 1 base, and 9 bases lay in between. DNA for the CDR3: TGTGCCACCAGCAGAGATAAAAAGGGGAACACTGAAGCTTTCTTT. It encodes CATSRDKKGNTEAFF.

The CDR3 sequence is CASSVGQSKTEAFF. Here the CDR3 DNA reads TGCGCCAGCAGCGTTGGACAGTCTAAGACTGAAGCTTTCTTT. The chain has TRBV5-1 and TRBJ1-1; TRBD1 is a possible D gene (6 bases). V was cut by 4 bases and J by 5 bases, with 15 bases left in between. This CDR3 contains 14 residues. Germline assignment: CDR1 SGHRS and CDR2 YFSETQ. The full variable domain, its missing parts supplied by reference TRBV5-1 and TRBJ1-1, is KAGVTQTPRYLIKTRGQQVTLSCSPISGHRSVSWYQQTPGQGLQFLFEYFSETQRNKGNFPGRFSGRQFSNSRSEMNVSTLELGDSALYLCASSVGQSKTEAFFGQGTRLTVV.

This clone has only a few counts. The chain has TRBV5-4 and TRBJ2-5, with 10 nucleotides matching TRBD2. Trimming removed 5 bases from V and 0 bases from J; junction bases left unmatched: 10. Germline CDR1 reads SGHNT; CDR2 reads YYREEE (reference sequence). The CDR3 extends over 17 amino acids. The CDR3 loop reads CASSSKRGGSYQETQYF. The CDR3 coding sequence is TGTGCCAGCAGTTCGAAGCGGGGGGGCTCGTACCAAGAGACCCAGTACTTC.

This clone was seen more than once but under ten times. The rearrangement links TRBV5-4 to TRBJ2-3, with 10 bases identical to TRBD2. This CDR3 region has 17 residues. Trimming at V came to 0 bases and at J to 1 base, leaving 5 bases not matched to a gene. Germline V lookup: CDR1 SGHNT, CDR2 YYREEE (reference sequence). The CDR3 nucleotides are TGTGCCAGCAGCTTGGGGGCTGGGACTAGCGGCACAGATACGCAGTATTTT. Protein sequence: CASSLGAGTSGTDTQYF.

The chain is built from TRBV4-1 and TRBJ1-2; the D is unclear. V was pared by 3 bases and J by 4 bases, with 18 bases between. Germline V gene lookup returns CDR1 MGHRA and CDR2 YSYEKL. CDR3 size: 16 residues. The CDR3: CASSQWERGLGYGYTF. The CDR3 DNA sequence: TGCGCCAGCAGCCAGTGGGAGCGGGGTTTGGGCTATGGCTACACCTTC.

The chain links TRBV7-9 to TRBJ1-2; 8 positions match TRBD1. Per germline, CDR1 SEHNR and CDR2 FQNEAQ (reference sequence). The trim removed 5 bases at V and 7 bases at J, leaving 9 bases unmatched. CDR3 length: 14 residues. CDR3 residues: CASSRVGQGAGYTF. CDR3 sequence (DNA): TGTGCCAGCAGCCGAGTAGGACAGGGAGCTGGCTACACCTTC.

CDR3: CASSPDRGGETQYF. The DNA for the CDR3 is TGCGCCAGCAGCCCGGACAGGGGGGGTGAGACCCAGTACTTC. The V call is TRBV4-1, the J call TRBJ2-5, with TRBD1 identical over 10 bases. This CDR3 is 14 amino acids long. V trimming: 4 bases; J trimming: 5 bases; junction bases outside the gene matches: 4. Germline CDR1 MGHRA, CDR2 YSYEKL.

V is TRBV30 and J is TRBJ1-6, with unresolved D. Germline CDR1 reads GTSNPN; CDR2 reads SVGIG (reference sequence). The CDR3 covers 14 residues. V was cut by 3 bases and J by 3 bases, with 9 bases left in between. The CDR3 is CAWSIDNYNSPLHF. CDR3 nucleotides: TGTGCCTGGAGCATAGACAACTATAATTCACCCCTCCACTTT.

This clone was picked up a small number of times. This chain links TRBV2 with TRBJ1-1; D gene ambiguous. Between the trimmed V and J ends, which lost 4 bases and 4 bases, there was a span of 13 bases. The CDR3 runs to 14 residues. CDR1 and CDR2 (germline): SNHLY, FYNNEI. The CDR3 nucleotides are TGTGCCAGCAGTGTTAATTCACGCGGCACTGAAGCTTTCTTT. This gives the protein CASSVNSRGTEAFF.

This chain joins TRBV19 and TRBJ1-1, with D unresolved. Germline loops: CDR1 LNHDA, CDR2 SQIVND (reference sequence). The CDR3 runs to 13 residues. Trimming shortened V by 2 bases and J by 6 bases, and 10 bases separated the two germline ends. In nucleotides, the CDR3 is TGTGCCAGTAGTATACAGTTTGAGTCTGAAGCTTTCTTT. As protein: CASSIQFESEAFF.

The chain is built from TRBV5-5 and TRBJ1-1; no clear D gene. The germline V gene encodes CDR1 SGHKS and CDR2 YYEKEE (reference sequence). V was pared by 1 base and J by 2 bases, with 9 bases between. This CDR3 spans 14 amino acids. Here the CDR3 reads CASSLLAGNTEAFF. In DNA form, the CDR3 reads TGTGCCAGCAGCTTGCTTGCAGGAAACACTGAAGCTTTCTTT. Together with reference TRBV5-5 and TRBJ1-1, the CDR3 gives the full variable domain: DAGVTQSPTHLIKTRGQQVTLRCSPISGHKSVSWYQQVLGQGPQFIFQYYEKEERGRGNFPDRFSARQFPNYSSELNVNALLLGDSALYLCASSLLAGNTEAFFGQGTRLTVV.

This clone was observed a few times. V gene TRBV29-1 combines with J gene TRBJ1-2; TRBD1 might be the D (5 bases). Trimming took 2 bases from V and 5 from J, leaving 9 bases between them. Per germline, CDR1 SQVTM and CDR2 ANQGSEA. This CDR3 has 12 residues. CDR3 region: CSVERTQYGYTF. CDR3 DNA: TGCAGCGTTGAACGGACACAATATGGCTACACCTTC. The full variable domain, rest sourced from reference TRBV29-1 and TRBJ1-2, is SAVISQKPSRDICQRGTSLTIQCQVDSQVTMMFWYRQQPGQSLTLIATANQGSEATYESGFVIDKFPISRPNLTFSTLTVSNMSPEDSSIYLCSVERTQYGYTFGSGTRLTVV.

This clone was found once. The chain recombines TRBV6-1 with TRBJ1-5; D might be TRBD1 (5 bases). V was cut by 2 bases and J by 8 bases, with 16 bases left in between. The CDR3 consists of 15 residues. Germline V gene data show CDR1 as MNHNS and CDR2 as SASEGT. The CDR3 region is CASSEKTARNKPQHF. CDR3 in DNA: TGTGCCAGCAGTGAAAAGACAGCGAGAAATAAGCCCCAGCATTTT.